The text below deals with one T cell receptor (beta chain). Germline V gene lookup returns CDR1 SSHAT and CDR2 FNYEAQ (reference sequence). Germline trimming cut 5 bases from V and 5 bases from J; bases unmatched to any gene: 5. The CDR3 is made up of 14 amino acids. This record comes from a study of PD-L1 blockade in urothelial cancer. Study background: Patients with male sex and bladder-origin urothelial cancer accounted for most of the roughly 30 enrolled. Prior chemotherapy ranged from 0 to 3 regimens per patient.

TCRdb's table, derived via immunoSEQ multiplex PCR, lists solely in-frame clones and lacks some. The table includes some 77,000 clones, roughly nine tenths detected once. Each patient supplied 1 to 8 pretreatment and on-treatment samples. V usage is TRBV7-7 and J usage is TRBJ2-2; TRBD2 agrees at 7 bases. The source material was PBMCs, sampled around atezolizumab (anti-PD-L1) treatment. The clonotype originates from a woman in her 70s with urothelial cancer. DNA for the CDR3: TGTGCCAGCAGCCCCTCCGGGAGGACCGGGGAGCTGTTTTTT. Amino acids: CASSPSGRTGELFF.